This passage covers 15 T cell receptor beta chains from one sample sequenced in a study of human T cells and chemical hapten exposure. Specified time point: patch test 3, about 24 weeks after DPC sensitization. Regarding treatment: therapeutic diphenylcyclopropenone sensitization with weekly scalp DPC. Using its own MiXCR run on the RACE reads, TCRdb lists one record per CDR3 protein. The profile shows approximately 110,000 distinct CDR3 sequences, less than 40% of them singletons. The starting material was whole blood, obtained in connection with sensitization to the hapten diphenylcyclopropenone (DPC). Receptor source: a man between 40 and 49 years old with alopecia areata. Some clones in this sample may be carry-over from other donors' samples.

For this clonotype: Compared with germline, one end of the junction differs, possibly owing to a read error. The V gene is TRBV7-2, the J gene TRBJ2-5; D is undetermined. Per the germline V gene, CDR1 is SGHTA and CDR2 is FQGNSA. The CDR3 covers 14 residues. DNA for the CDR3: TGTGCCAGCAGCGAGACCCCCCCCCAAAAGACCCAGTACTTC. Translating gives CASSETPPQKTQYF.

The genes are TRBV2 and TRBJ2-1, with D possibly TRBD2 on 6 matching bases. The germline gives CDR1 SNHLY, CDR2 FYNNEI. Deletions cut 8 bases from V and 1 base from J, with 15 bases between. The CDR3 has 15 amino acids. CDR3 nucleotide sequence: TGTGCCAGCCTCGGAGGGGCGGGATCCTACAATGAGCAGTTCTTC. Translation: CASLGGAGSYNEQFF.

This chain joins TRBV5-4 and TRBJ1-1; TRBD1 agrees at 7 bases. Germline CDR1 reads SGHNT; CDR2 reads YYREEE (reference sequence). V was clipped by 1 base and J by 3 bases; unmatched bases: 3. The CDR3 is 14 residues long. For the CDR3, the DNA is TGTGCCAGCAGCTTGTTACAGGGGCACACTGAAGCTTTCTTT. Its protein is CASSLLQGHTEAFF.

The rearrangement links TRBV20-1 to TRBJ2-5; 9 bases fit TRBD1. The CDR3 spans 17 residues. Germline V CDR1 and CDR2: DFQATT, SNEGSKA (reference sequence). J was trimmed by 2 bases and V by 4 bases; bases with no gene match: 14. In DNA, the CDR3 is TGCAGTGCTAAATCCCCGGGACAGGGAGTGGGGCAAGAGACCCAGTACTTC. Its protein product is CSAKSPGQGVGQETQYF.

This clonotype has a handful of counts. The CDR3 region is CASSVELPGAKNIQYF. CDR3 nucleotide sequence: TGTGCCAGCAGCGTAGAGCTACCAGGGGCCAAAAACATTCAGTACTTC. The V call is TRBV9, the J call TRBJ2-4; possible D gene TRBD1, 5 bases. Germline V CDR1 and CDR2: SGDLS, YYNGEE. Trimming removed 0 bases at V and 1 base at J, with 11 bases between. The CDR3 length is 16 residues.

This clonotype was recorded a few times. The rearrangement joins TRBV2 to TRBJ1-2; D uncertain. Trimming stripped 4 bases from V and 2 bases from J, with 5 bases between. The CDR3 has 12 residues. CDR1 is SNHLY and CDR2 is FYNNEI in the germline V gene. The CDR3 DNA reads TGTGCCAGCAGTGCTGGGAACTATGGCTACACCTTC. Its translation is CASSAGNYGYTF.

The gene calls are TRBV5-1 and TRBJ2-3, with TRBD1 as a possible D gene (6 bases). Germline V CDR1 and CDR2: SGHRS, YFSETQ. V lost 0 bases and J lost 0, with 14 bases in between. CDR3 length: 17 amino acids. CDR3 sequence (DNA): TGCGCCAGCAGCTTGGACACAGGGCCATTTAGCACAGATACGCAGTATTTT. Translation gives CASSLDTGPFSTDTQYF.

This clonotype has more than one count but fewer than ten. The chain joins TRBV7-2 to TRBJ2-1; the D gene is possibly TRBD1 (5 bases). The CDR3 loop spans 15 amino acids. The ends were cut back, 1 base at V and 5 bases at J, with 12 bases in the middle. Germline CDR1 is SGHTA and CDR2 is FQGNSA. This CDR3 reads CASSLGSGPNNEQFF. In DNA, the CDR3 is TGTGCCAGCAGCTTAGGGTCAGGGCCGAACAATGAGCAGTTCTTC. Together with reference TRBV7-2 and TRBJ2-1, the CDR3 gives the full variable domain: GAGVSQSPSNKVTEKGKDVELRCDPISGHTALYWYRQSLGQGLEFLIYFQGNSAPDKSGLPSDRFSAERTGGSVSTLTIQRTQQEDSAVYLCASSLGSGPNNEQFFGPGTRLTVL.

This chain uses TRBV5-4 with TRBJ2-3; 12 bases are shared with TRBD1. Germline CDR1 reads SGHNT; CDR2 reads YYREEE (reference sequence). This CDR3 is 15 amino acids long. Losses at the gene ends were 5 bases for V and 8 bases for J; bases not matched to a gene: 9. The CDR3 loop is CASRYPGQGAGTQYF. The CDR3 DNA reads as TGTGCCAGCAGATATCCGGGACAGGGGGCTGGTACGCAGTATTTT.

This clonotype was seen a handful of times. The V gene is TRBV20-1, the J gene TRBJ1-3; D remains unclear. V lost 5 bases and J lost 4, with 15 bases in between. Germline-derived CDR1 and CDR2 are DFQATT and SNEGSKA (reference sequence). This CDR3 has 14 residues. CDR3 nucleotide sequence: TGCAGTGCTCGGCAGGCCGTGAGGGGAAACACCATATATTTT. Its translation is CSARQAVRGNTIYF.

The rearrangement joins TRBV3-1 to TRBJ1-2; 10 bases are a match to TRBD1. This CDR3 is built from 13 residues. The germline gives CDR1 LGHDT, CDR2 YNNKEL (reference sequence). J was trimmed by 14 bases and V by 0 bases; bases with no gene match: 6. This chain's CDR3 is CASSQEGQGFYTF. The CDR3 region has the DNA TGTGCCAGCAGCCAAGAGGGACAGGGGTTTTATACCTTC.

The chain is built from TRBV20-1 and TRBJ2-3; TRBD2 matches at 12 bases. CDR1 DFQATT and CDR2 SNEGSKA come from the germline V gene (reference sequence). With V trimmed by 5 bases and J by 1 base, 7 bases remained unmatched. The CDR3 sequence is 16 residues long. The CDR3 loop is CSAATGLAGRTDTQYF. CDR3 nucleotides: TGCAGTGCTGCCACGGGACTAGCGGGCCGCACAGATACGCAGTATTTT.

The rearrangement joins TRBV29-1 to TRBJ2-5, with a possible D match to TRBD2 (6 bases). Between the trimmed V and J ends, which lost 4 bases and 1 base, there was a span of 7 bases. The CDR3 extends over 12 amino acids. The V gene's germline CDR1 is SQVTM and CDR2 ANQGSEA. The CDR3 reads CSVGTTQETQYF. The CDR3 bases are TGCAGCGTTGGGACTACCCAAGAGACCCAGTACTTC.

This chain links TRBV28 with TRBJ2-3, with D uncertain. V dropped 5 bases and J dropped 3 bases, with 12 bases sitting between them. The germline V gene encodes CDR1 MDHEN and CDR2 SYDVKM. The CDR3 totals 14 residues. The DNA of the CDR3 is TGTGCCAGCAGTCAACACGTTTCGACAGATACGCAGTATTTT. It is translated as CASSQHVSTDTQYF.

The chain has TRBV20-1 and TRBJ1-1; 7 bases match TRBD1. CDR3 size: 14 residues. V dropped 3 bases and J dropped 4; count of bases not matched to a gene: 8. Looked up from germline, CDR1 is DFQATT and CDR2 is SNEGSKA (reference sequence). The CDR3, as DNA: TGCAGTGCTAGCCTAGGGGGCTCTGGCACTGAAGCTTTCTTT. Its translation: CSASLGGSGTEAFF.